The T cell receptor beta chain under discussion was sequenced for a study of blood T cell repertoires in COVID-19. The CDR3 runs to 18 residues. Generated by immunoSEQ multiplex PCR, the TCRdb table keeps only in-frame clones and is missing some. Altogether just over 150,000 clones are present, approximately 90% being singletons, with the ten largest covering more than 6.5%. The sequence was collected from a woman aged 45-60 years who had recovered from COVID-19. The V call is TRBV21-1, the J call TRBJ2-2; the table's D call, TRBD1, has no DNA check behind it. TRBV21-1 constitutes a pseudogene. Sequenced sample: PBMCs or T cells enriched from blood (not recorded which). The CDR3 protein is CASSPRSRTGSTTGELFF. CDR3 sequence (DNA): TGTGCCAGCAGCCCACGGTCACGGACAGGGTCGACCACCGGGGAGCTGTTTTTT.